Described below is a single TCR beta chain sequence and its context. What it binds is not known. CDR3 length: 12 amino acids. V lost 1 base to trimming and J lost 7 bases, with 8 bases between them. Per the germline V gene, CDR1 is LGHNA and CDR2 is YSLEER. These data belong to a study of T cell repertoires in cytomegalovirus infection. Study-wide results and limits: Pooled public TCR beta family frequency picked out CMV carriers with the relevant HLA. HLA-C-restricted CMV-specific TCR beta clonotypes were dominant in the ex vivo response.

MiXCR was run by TCRdb on the reads, yielding one entry per CDR3 protein. The table has roughly 78,000 distinct CDR3 sequences, 40% seen once. The specimen was CD8+ T cells from cultured PBMCs, collected from culture after CMV antigen stimulation. The TCR comes from a human donor in good health (CMV status not recorded). Some clones in this sample may be carry-over from other donors' samples. The chain carries TRBV4-3 and TRBJ2-7, with TRBD2 as a possible D gene (5 bases). CDR3 in amino acids: CASSQGEHEQYF. In DNA, the CDR3 is TGCGCCAGCAGCCAAGGGGAGCATGAGCAGTACTTC.